The 5 T cell receptor beta chains given below trace back to one sample, sequenced in a study of cytomegalovirus exposure and HLA in healthy donors. The PCR ran on 60 Vbeta and 13 Jbeta primers. Generated by immunoSEQ multiplex PCR, the TCRdb table keeps only in-frame clones and is missing some. Of about 62,000 clones listed, more than 70% are singletons. The sample comprised PBMCs. These TCRs come from a man aged 35-49 years in good health and CMV-seronegative.

The gene calls are TRBV27 and TRBJ2-7; D perhaps matches TRBD1 (7 bases). Germline-derived CDR1 and CDR2 are MNHEY and SMNVEV (reference sequence). This CDR3 is 15 amino acids long. V lost 2 bases to trimming and J lost 1 base, with 12 bases between them. This chain's CDR3 is CASSLKGGQSYEQYF. Here the CDR3 DNA reads TGTGCCAGCAGTTTAAAGGGGGGACAGTCCTACGAGCAGTACTTC.

The table lists this clone with a few counts. The chain carries TRBV10-3 and TRBJ2-2; D is perhaps TRBD2 (6 bases). CDR3 length: 13 residues. Deletions cut 8 bases from V and 4 bases from J, with 11 bases between. Germline V gene lookup returns CDR1 ENHRY and CDR2 SYGVKD. CDR3 DNA sequence: TGTGCCATCCGGGAGAGGGTCACCGGGGAGCTGTTTTTT. Translation: CAIRERVTGELFF.

This rearrangement joins TRBV5-1 to TRBJ1-4; D gene uncertain. The V gene lost 0 bases and the J gene lost 8 bases, with 14 bases spanning the gap. This CDR3 contains 15 residues. Per germline, CDR1 SGHRS and CDR2 YFSETQ. The CDR3 protein is CASSLAGVLGEKLFF. The CDR3 bases are TGCGCCAGCAGCTTGGCCGGGGTATTGGGCGAAAAACTGTTTTTT.

This chain links TRBV5-4 with TRBJ1-1, with 7 bases identical to TRBD1. The CDR3 extends over 16 amino acids. Germline V gene sequence: CDR1 SGHNT, CDR2 YYREEE (reference sequence). The J segment lost 1 base and the V segment lost 4 bases, leaving 10 bases of the junction unmatched. The CDR3 loop is CASSGRQGGGNTEAFF. CDR3 bases: TGTGCCAGCAGCGGCCGCCAGGGGGGTGGGAACACTGAAGCTTTCTTT.

The chain uses TRBV19 and TRBJ1-1; 8 bases are shared with TRBD1. This CDR3 is built from 15 residues. CDR1 is LNHDA and CDR2 is SQIVND in the germline V gene (reference sequence). V trimming: 7 bases; J trimming: 10 bases; junction bases outside the gene matches: 17. CDR3 sequence (DNA): TGTGCCAGTACCCCGGGGAACAGGGGGACATGGGCAGCTTTCTTT. This encodes CASTPGNRGTWAAFF. Full variable domain (remainder filled in from reference TRBV19 and TRBJ1-1): DGGITQSPKYLFRKEGQNVTLSCEQNLNHDAMYWYRQDPGQGLRLIYYSQIVNDFQKGDIAEGYSVSREKKESFPLTVTSAQKNPTAFYLCASTPGNRGTWAAFFGQGTRLTVV.